The entry that follows covers one T cell receptor (beta chain) sequence. Its antigen remains unidentified. This specimen belongs to a study of identical twins. MiXCR, applied by TCRdb to the 5' RACE reads, yields one record per CDR3 protein. The sample has under 900,000 distinct CDR3 sequences, about 18% seen once. Findings and limits, study-wide: Carriage of fewer insertions was seen in abundant cord blood beta clonotypes, whereas memory repertoires showed none.

Trimming at V came to 8 bases and at J to 2 bases, leaving 3 bases not matched to a gene. Germline V gene data show CDR1 as ENHRY and CDR2 as SYGVKD. The CDR3 is made up of 14 amino acids. The same data also went into a second study, on T cells expressing NK-cell markers. That work contributes: In four donors, dominant clonotypes made up roughly 25-60.1% of CD3+CD56-NKG2C+ cells.

The chain is built from TRBV10-3 and TRBJ1-5; 10 nucleotides match TRBD1. This sequence was found in a woman under 30 in good health. Sequenced material: PBMCs. For the CDR3, the DNA is TGTGCCATCGGGACAGGGGAGGGCAATCAGCCCCAGCATTTT. Amino acids: CAIGTGEGNQPQHF.